The 18 T cell receptor beta chains listed next were all sequenced from one sample in a study of blood T cell repertoires in COVID-19. Only in-frame clones appear in the TCRdb table, and some are missing; sequencing was by immunoSEQ multiplex PCR. The sample consists of about 160,000 clones, less than 85% of them appearing once. What was sequenced was peripheral blood. The receptors stem from a human donor with acute or convalescent COVID-19. The donor label of this sample is uncertain.

The V gene is TRBV30, the J gene TRBJ1-1, with D possibly being TRBD1 (6 bases). The ends were cut back, 7 bases at V and 5 bases at J, with 14 bases in the middle. The CDR3 spans 12 residues. The germline CDR1 and CDR2 sequences are GTSNPN and SVGIG (reference sequence). The CDR3 bases are TGTGCCTCTCATACAGGGATGACTGAAGCTTTCTTT. It is translated as CASHTGMTEAFF.

This chain links TRBV27 with TRBJ2-6; TRBD1 matches at 10 bases. The CDR3 sequence is 18 residues long. Trimming took 3 bases from V and 0 from J; bases not matched to a gene: 5. Germline V gene sequence: CDR1 MNHEY, CDR2 SMNVEV (reference sequence). CDR3: CASSLRGTGDSGANVLTF. In DNA form, the CDR3 reads TGTGCCAGCAGTTTGAGGGGGACAGGGGACTCTGGGGCCAACGTCCTGACTTTC.

The chain joins TRBV3-1 (or the pseudogene TRBV3-2) to TRBJ2-5, with a possible D match to TRBD2 (6 bases). With 3 bases removed from V and 4 bases from J, the gap between germline ends came to 18 bases. Germline CDR1 LGHDT, CDR2 YNNKEL (reference sequence). The CDR3 runs to 16 residues. CDR3 amino acids: CASSQPSRGPRETQYF. CDR3 DNA: TGTGCCAGCAGCCAGCCCTCGCGGGGTCCACGAGAGACCCAGTACTTC.

The chain combines TRBV27 with TRBJ2-5; D gene unclear. Trimming pared 3 bases from V and 3 bases from J, leaving 8 bases between. Germline loops: CDR1 MNHEY, CDR2 SMNVEV (reference sequence). The CDR3 covers 13 residues. The CDR3 sequence: CASSFSRKETQYF. The CDR3 region has the DNA TGTGCCAGCAGTTTTTCCAGGAAAGAGACCCAGTACTTC.

J is TRBJ2-7 and V is TRBV7-2; tentative D call: TRBD2 (5 bases). The length of the CDR3 is 15 residues. Germline lookup yields CDR1 SGHTA and CDR2 FQGNSA. Trimming removed 5 bases at V and 0 bases at J, with 14 bases between. CDR3 amino acids: CASSPGLALSYEQYF. DNA for the CDR3: TGTGCCAGCAGCCCTGGTTTAGCGCTCTCCTACGAGCAGTACTTC. Combining the CDR3 with reference TRBV7-2 and TRBJ2-7 gives the whole variable domain GAGVSQSPSNKVTEKGKDVELRCDPISGHTALYWYRQSLGQGLEFLIYFQGNSAPDKSGLPSDRFSAERTGGSVSTLTIQRTQQEDSAVYLCASSPGLALSYEQYFGPGTRLTVT.

This clone has a single count. The genes are TRBV28 and TRBJ2-6; 8 bases match TRBD1. This CDR3 comprises 17 residues. Trimming cost V 5 bases and J 0 bases; bases outside gene matches: 6. Germline V lookup: CDR1 MDHEN, CDR2 SYDVKM. The CDR3 loop reads CASSPWTGNSGANVLTF. CDR3 DNA: TGTGCCAGCAGTCCTTGGACAGGGAACTCTGGGGCCAACGTCCTGACTTTC.

V gene TRBV3-1 (or the pseudogene TRBV3-2) combines with J gene TRBJ2-7; D is perhaps TRBD2 (6 bases). Germline V lookup: CDR1 LGHDT, CDR2 YNNKEL (reference sequence). V lost 0 bases and J lost 7, with 16 bases in between. This CDR3 is built from 15 residues. The DNA for the CDR3 is TGTGCCAGCAGCCAAGAGGGACTTACTTTTGAAGAGCAGTACTTC. This sequence encodes CASSQEGLTFEEQYF.

V and J are TRBV7-9 and TRBJ2-1; D is undetermined. This CDR3 spans 15 amino acids. V lost 5 bases to trimming and J lost 7 bases, with 18 bases between them. From germline, CDR1 is SEHNR and CDR2 FQNEAQ (reference sequence). The CDR3 sequence is CASSPNQKSRNEQFF. DNA for the CDR3: TGTGCCAGCAGCCCGAATCAAAAATCGCGTAATGAGCAGTTCTTC.

The chain carries TRBV7-9 and TRBJ2-7; 9 bases agree with TRBD1. The CDR3 covers 14 residues. Germline trimming cut 5 bases from V and 4 bases from J; bases unmatched to any gene: 6. Germline V gene sequence: CDR1 SEHNR, CDR2 FQNEAQ (reference sequence). The chain's CDR3 is CASSRWDREYEQYF. CDR3 DNA: TGTGCCAGCAGCCGGTGGGACAGGGAATACGAGCAGTACTTC.

The chain links TRBV11-2 to TRBJ2-7; D perhaps matches TRBD1 (6 bases). This CDR3 has 16 residues. Germline CDR1 reads SGHAT; CDR2 reads FQNNGV. Trimming took 1 base from V and 0 from J, leaving 13 bases between them. For the CDR3, the DNA is TGTGCCAGCAGCTTAGTTACAGGGATCGTCTCCTACGAGCAGTACTTC. Amino acid sequence: CASSLVTGIVSYEQYF.

V usage is TRBV3-1 (or the pseudogene TRBV3-2) and J usage is TRBJ1-2; D gene uncertain. The CDR3 loop spans 15 amino acids. The ends were cut back, 0 bases at V and 6 bases at J, with 14 bases in the middle. In germline, CDR1 is LGHDT, CDR2 YNNKEL (reference sequence). The CDR3: CASSQEVHLPNGYTF. CDR3 bases: TGTGCCAGCAGCCAAGAAGTTCATTTACCTAATGGCTACACCTTC.

CDR3 region: CASKKGQGVYYGYTF. The CDR3 nucleotides read TGTGCCAGCAAAAAGGGACAGGGAGTTTATTATGGCTACACCTTC. The chain employs TRBV7-2 and TRBJ1-2; TRBD1 matches 9 bases. CDR3 length equals 15 residues. From germline, CDR1 is SGHTA and CDR2 FQGNSA. V lost 7 bases and J lost 5; bases outside the gene matches: 11.

J is TRBJ2-1 and V is TRBV18; 10 bases fit TRBD1. Trimming removed 6 bases from V and 7 bases from J; junction bases left unmatched: 12. This CDR3 region has 16 residues. Looked up from germline, CDR1 is KGHSH and CDR2 is LQKENI. The CDR3 sequence: CASSLNRDRGMNEQFF. Written as DNA, the CDR3 is TGTGCCAGCTCGCTGAACCGGGACAGGGGTATGAATGAGCAGTTCTTC.

The V and J genes are TRBV21-1 and TRBJ1-5; TRBD1 is the table's D call, not checked against the DNA. TRBV21-1 is a pseudogene locus. This CDR3 is built from 15 residues. CDR3 sequence: CASARDRGPNQPQHF. As DNA, the CDR3 is TGTGCCAGCGCCCGGGACAGGGGGCCCAATCAGCCCCAGCATTTT.

The V and J genes are TRBV5-6 and TRBJ2-1; TRBD1 agrees at 8 bases. Germline loops: CDR1 SGHDT, CDR2 YYEEEE. This CDR3 has 13 amino acids. With V trimmed by 6 bases and J by 4 bases, 3 bases remained unmatched. The CDR3 DNA follows: TGTGCCAGCAAAAGGACAGGGTACAATGAGCAGTTCTTC. As protein: CASKRTGYNEQFF.

This clone came up once. This chain connects TRBV7-9 to TRBJ1-5, with a tentative D call TRBD1 (5 bases). This CDR3 region has 14 residues. V was clipped by 4 bases and J by 5 bases, with 12 bases between them. Germline V gene data show CDR1 as SEHNR and CDR2 as FQNEAQ (reference sequence). CDR3 sequence: CASSWEGRDQPQHF. The CDR3 bases are TGTGCCAGCAGCTGGGAGGGGAGGGATCAGCCCCAGCATTTT.

This chain links TRBV12-5 with TRBJ1-3, with 7 bases matching TRBD1. V was clipped by 7 bases and J by 2 bases; unmatched bases: 5. Germline CDR1 is LGHNT and CDR2 is FRNRAP. The CDR3 covers 14 residues. This CDR3 is CASAPQGPGNTIYF. CDR3 coding DNA: TGTGCTAGTGCCCCACAGGGGCCTGGAAACACCATATATTTT.

The gene calls are TRBV19 and TRBJ2-5; D might be TRBD2 (6 bases). The germline CDR1 and CDR2 sequences are LNHDA and SQIVND (reference sequence). This CDR3 comprises 14 residues. V lost 5 bases and J 1 base, leaving 11 bases between the germline ends. Written as DNA, the CDR3 is TGTGCCAGTAGTCGGGGGTACCTCCAAGAGACCCAGTACTTC. Its translation is CASSRGYLQETQYF.